The present T cell receptor (beta chain) was sequenced within a study of neurological immune-mediated disorders. The authors made cDNA by 5'RACE with 10-nucleotide random UMIs. Each sequencing run yielded over 160 million TCR-beta sequences from 15-18 subjects. A single record per CDR3 protein comes from TCRdb applying MiXCR to the 5' RACE reads. The sample includes more than 20,000 distinct CDR3 sequences, about 16% of them seen just once. This clonotype has only a few counts. The antigen remains unidentified. Whole-study findings and limits: The greatest degree of TCR clonal expansion was observed in HTLV-1-associated myelopathy, with the lowest in multiple sclerosis, below that of healthy controls.

A total of 2 million PBMCs stored at -80 degrees C provided the unsorted libraries. This CDR3 has 17 residues. Germline V gene lookup returns CDR1 LNHNV and CDR2 YYDKDF (reference sequence). V was shortened by 5 bases and J by 2 bases, with 19 bases between the two germline ends. The rearrangement uses TRBV15 and TRBJ2-4, with unresolved D. The sample was PBMCs. The receptor's source is a female donor with HTLV-1-associated myelopathy (HAM/TSP). The CDR3 DNA sequence: TGTGCCACCAGCGGACGCTGGACGCGAGATCCCAAAAACATTCAGTACTTC. Residues: CATSGRWTRDPKNIQYF.